These 5 T cell receptor beta chains were all obtained from the same sample, sequenced in a study of Ad26.COV2.S vaccination and SARS-CoV-2 variants. Treatment described: roughly 20 received Ad26.COV2.S at low or high dose, single or two shots; 5 received placebo; per-sample allocation not given. Collection of samples fell on day 63 after the first vaccine or placebo injection. This table comes from immunoSEQ multiplex PCR, and its TCRdb copy is limited to in-frame clones, with some not included. The table lists about 400,000 clones, roughly 90% of them singletons, with around 1.7% in the top ten. The sequenced sample was peripheral blood, obtained in a trial of Ad26.COV2.S vaccine versus placebo. The receptors originated from a person aged 18-60 years who received the Ad26.COV2.S COVID-19 vaccine or a placebo.

The J gene is TRBJ2-1, the V gene TRBV4-3; no firm D call. Trimming pared 2 bases from V and 4 bases from J, leaving 6 bases between. The germline V gene encodes CDR1 LGHNA and CDR2 YSLEER. The CDR3 consists of 13 residues. The CDR3 loop reads CASSQRVYNEQFF. DNA of the CDR3: TGCGCCAGCAGCCAACGGGTGTACAATGAGCAGTTCTTC.

CDR3 sequence reads: CASSPGSTAGGRETQYF. The CDR3 nucleotides read TGCGCCAGCAGCCCCGGTTCTACAGCGGGGGGCCGGGAGACCCAGTACTTC. V gene TRBV5-1 combines with J gene TRBJ2-5; 9 nucleotides agree with TRBD2. V trimming: 4 bases; J trimming: 5 bases; junction bases outside the gene matches: 15. Germline lookup yields CDR1 SGHRS and CDR2 YFSETQ. The CDR3 consists of 17 residues.

This chain connects TRBV10-3 to TRBJ2-1; no clear D gene. Looked up from germline, CDR1 is ENHRY and CDR2 is SYGVKD. The V end lost 6 bases, the J end lost 0 bases, and 12 bases lay between the germline ends. The CDR3 covers 15 residues. The CDR3 is CAIRESQSSYNEQFF. The CDR3 DNA follows: TGTGCCATCAGAGAATCACAGAGCTCCTACAATGAGCAGTTCTTC.

The rearrangement uses TRBV7-8 and TRBJ2-5; no clear D gene. Germline V CDR1 and CDR2: SGHVS, FQNEAQ. V was clipped by 5 bases and J by 0 bases, with 10 bases between them. CDR3 length: 14 amino acids. This CDR3 reads CASSQSDYQETQYF. Here the CDR3 DNA reads TGTGCCAGCAGCCAATCAGATTACCAAGAGACCCAGTACTTC. The variable domain in full, completed from reference TRBV7-8 and TRBJ2-5, reads GAGVSQSPRYKVAKRGQDVALRCDPISGHVSLFWYQQALGQGPEFLTYFQNEAQLDKSGLPSDRFFAERPEGSVSTLKIQRTQQEDSAVYLCASSQSDYQETQYFGPGTRLLVL.

This chain uses TRBV28 with TRBJ1-6; D is perhaps TRBD1 (6 bases). This CDR3 comprises 14 residues. V lost 7 bases to trimming and J lost 9 bases, with 16 bases between them. The germline CDR1 and CDR2 sequences are MDHEN and SYDVKM. The CDR3 loop reads CASTPRGGRSPLHF. The CDR3, as DNA: TGTGCCAGCACACCCAGGGGAGGGCGTTCACCCCTCCACTTT.